The clone carrying this TCR beta chain has only a few counts. This sample was taken from a study of early T cells in non-severe SARS-CoV-2 infection. TCRdb used MiXCR to reprocess the 5' RACE reads, holding one entry per CDR3 protein. The table has 40,000 to 55,000 distinct CDR3 sequences, about 12% seen once. The specimen was whole blood. The receptor's source is an adult who was a healthcare worker with PCR-confirmed SARS-CoV-2 infection or an uninfected control (not recorded which).

The CDR3 bases are TGTGCCAGCGTGGGGGGGGCTGAAGAGACCCAGTACTTC. This translates into CASVGGAEETQYF. The chain uses TRBV6-5 and TRBJ2-5, with D tentatively TRBD2 (7 bases). The V gene lost 8 bases and the J gene lost 3 bases, with 13 bases spanning the gap. The CDR3 extends over 13 amino acids. Germline CDR1 reads MNHEY; CDR2 reads SVGAGI.